This T cell receptor (beta chain) was identified during a study of T-cell memory formation after mild COVID-19. General study findings and limits: Clones shrinking from day 15 to 85 showed even CD4/CD8 mixes; later expanders tilted CD4+. Some SARS-CoV-2-responding clones were already detected in memory before infection.

TCRdb independently ran MiXCR on the 5' RACE reads; one entry per CDR3 protein. The sample yields under 300,000 distinct CDR3 sequences, roughly 18% seen once. This CDR3 is built from 15 residues. Germline CDR1 reads SSHAT; CDR2 reads FNYEAQ (reference sequence). This clonotype was seen more than once but under ten times. Its antigen is unidentified. The junction and the germline gene differ at one end; a read error may be behind it. What was sequenced was PBMCs or a T cell subset sorted from them (not recorded which). The V call is TRBV7-7, the J call TRBJ2-5, with TRBD2 matching over 8 bases. The source is a man aged 18 to 35 who had mild COVID-19 (a few samples of this study predate the infection). Cell type and time point are not known. As DNA, the CDR3 is TGTGCTAGCAGCCTGGGCGGCGGGGGGCAAGAGACCCAGTACTTC. It yields the protein CASSLGGGGQETQYF.